This entry describes one T cell receptor beta chain. What it binds is not known. These data are taken from a study of cytomegalovirus exposure and HLA in healthy donors. Study observations and caveats: Per a later analysis, 15,000 to 20,000 TCR beta sequences showed association with HLA alleles at 0.05 false discovery rate. As immune exposure information, only CMV serostatus was available.

PCR amplification relied on 60 Vbeta primers (plus 13 Jbeta primers). Clones were read by immunoSEQ multiplex PCR, and TCRdb kept only the in-frame ones, dropping some. The sample shows 150,000 to 200,000 clones, approximately 80% of them seen only once. The sequence was collected from a woman in her thirties in good health and CMV-seronegative. Sequenced: PBMCs.

CDR3 amino acids: CASSLDSDRADGYTF. CDR3 in DNA: TGTGCCAGCAGCTTAGACTCGGACAGGGCAGATGGCTACACCTTC. V gene TRBV7-2 combines with J gene TRBJ1-2; TRBD1 agrees at 8 bases. The CDR3 has 15 amino acids. The ends lost 1 base at V and 6 bases at J; junction bases unmatched: 7. Germline V gene sequence: CDR1 SGHTA, CDR2 FQGNSA.